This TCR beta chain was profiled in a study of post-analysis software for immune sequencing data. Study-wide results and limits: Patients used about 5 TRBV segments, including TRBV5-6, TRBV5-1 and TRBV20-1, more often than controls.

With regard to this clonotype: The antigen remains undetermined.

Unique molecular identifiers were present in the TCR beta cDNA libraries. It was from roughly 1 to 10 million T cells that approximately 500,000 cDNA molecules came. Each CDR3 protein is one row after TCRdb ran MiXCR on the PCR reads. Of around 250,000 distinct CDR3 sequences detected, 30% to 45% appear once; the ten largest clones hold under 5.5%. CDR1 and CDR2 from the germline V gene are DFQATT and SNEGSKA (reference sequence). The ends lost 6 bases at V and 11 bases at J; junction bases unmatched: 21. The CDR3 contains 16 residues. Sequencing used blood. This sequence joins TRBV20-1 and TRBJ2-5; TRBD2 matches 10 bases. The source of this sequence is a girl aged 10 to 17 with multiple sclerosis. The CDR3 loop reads CSANPSGSPFVVEQYF. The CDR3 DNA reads TGCAGTGCCAACCCTAGCGGGAGTCCTTTTGTAGTAGAGCAGTACTTC.